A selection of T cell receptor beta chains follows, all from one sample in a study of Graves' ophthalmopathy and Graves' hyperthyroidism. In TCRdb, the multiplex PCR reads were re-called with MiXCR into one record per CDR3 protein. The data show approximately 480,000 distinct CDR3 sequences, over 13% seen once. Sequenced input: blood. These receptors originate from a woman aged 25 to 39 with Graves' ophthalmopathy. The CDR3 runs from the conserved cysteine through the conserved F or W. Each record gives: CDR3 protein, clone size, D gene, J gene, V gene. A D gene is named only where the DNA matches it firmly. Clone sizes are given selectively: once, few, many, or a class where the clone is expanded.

CDR3aa: CASSLGGTATDEQYF
abundance: -
d_gene: -
j_gene: TRBJ2-7
v_gene: TRBV11-2

CDR3aa: CASSLGMIPGNTIYF
abundance: -
d_gene: -
j_gene: TRBJ1-3
v_gene: TRBV11-2

CDR3aa: CASSLVGPHQPQHF
abundance: many
d_gene: -
j_gene: TRBJ1-5
v_gene: TRBV12-3/TRBV12-4

CDR3aa: CAWRGPPRQGAFREVNTEAFF
abundance: once
d_gene: TRBD1
j_gene: TRBJ1-1
v_gene: TRBV30

CDR3aa: CASSVDSAGVTEAFF
abundance: -
d_gene: -
j_gene: TRBJ1-1
v_gene: TRBV9

CDR3aa: CASSPKGLGAASYEQYF
abundance: few
d_gene: -
j_gene: TRBJ2-7
v_gene: TRBV4-1

CDR3aa: CASSYTEGADPYTF
abundance: many
d_gene: -
j_gene: TRBJ1-2
v_gene: TRBV6-5

CDR3aa: CAISDPGTDYEQYF
abundance: many
d_gene: TRBD1
j_gene: TRBJ2-7
v_gene: TRBV10-3

CDR3aa: CASRPPLAQRTGELFF
abundance: few
d_gene: -
j_gene: TRBJ2-2
v_gene: TRBV4-1

CDR3aa: CASSLGGPSTYEQYF
abundance: many
d_gene: -
j_gene: TRBJ2-7
v_gene: TRBV2

CDR3aa: CASSLDQSTGELFF
abundance: few
d_gene: -
j_gene: TRBJ2-2
v_gene: TRBV5-1

CDR3aa: CAWSGSGRSYEQYF
abundance: many
d_gene: -
j_gene: TRBJ2-7
v_gene: TRBV30

CDR3aa: CASSLLVGASEQYF
abundance: many
d_gene: -
j_gene: TRBJ2-7
v_gene: TRBV28

CDR3aa: CATSRDRGTGDGYTF
abundance: many
d_gene: TRBD1
j_gene: TRBJ1-2
v_gene: TRBV15

CDR3aa: CASSYTGGLSNQPQHF
abundance: many
d_gene: TRBD1
j_gene: TRBJ1-5
v_gene: TRBV2

CDR3aa: CATRGGSPNEQYF
abundance: many
d_gene: TRBD2
j_gene: TRBJ2-7
v_gene: TRBV10-3

CDR3aa: CASSAPNRDDYTF
abundance: many
d_gene: -
j_gene: TRBJ1-2
v_gene: TRBV19

CDR3aa: CASSPIGRVGYTF
abundance: many
d_gene: -
j_gene: TRBJ1-2
v_gene: TRBV7-8

CDR3aa: CATSDRDTSYTF
abundance: once
d_gene: -
j_gene: TRBJ1-2
v_gene: TRBV24-1

CDR3aa: CAWTGGEGYEQYF
abundance: many
d_gene: -
j_gene: TRBJ2-7
v_gene: TRBV30